The 25 T cell receptor beta chains below all came from one sample that was sequenced in a study of T cell repertoires in aging, cancer and after chemotherapy (dated by TCRdb to about 2019). Instead of sorted cells or RNA, genomic DNA extracted from peripheral blood served as the source for amplifying TCR beta rearrangements. The instrument was an Illumina MiSeq. Multiplex touch-down PCR with a mixed TRB-A/B primer pool was used to amplify rearranged TRB sequences covering the V, D and J segments. Through fastp at Q25 and MiXCR, TCRdb rebuilt clones from the public reads, retaining in-frame beta chains. A single entry per CDR3 protein holds the most common genes and DNA from its merged rows. The sample contains roughly 1,200 distinct CDR3 sequences, more than 25% of them found a single time. Clones ranked in the top ten supply over 12% of the sample. The sequenced sample consisted of blood. These receptors were obtained from a human donor with a solid tumor.

The chain uses TRBV10-3 and TRBJ1-2; D possibly corresponds to TRBD1 (6 bases). CDR1 is ENHRY and CDR2 is SYGVKD in the germline V gene. The V end lost 7 bases, the J end lost 5 bases, and 17 bases lay between the germline ends. This CDR3 has 14 residues. This CDR3 is CAITGDRSVYGYTF. Here the CDR3 DNA reads TGTGCCATCACCGGTGACAGGTCCGTTTATGGCTACACCTTC.

The genes are TRBV12-3 or TRBV12-4 and TRBJ1-4, with TRBD1 identical over 9 bases. The CDR3 has 14 residues. V gave up 4 bases and J gave up 13 bases; unmatched junction bases: 10. CDR3 bases: TGTGCCAGCAGTTCCTCCCCGGGACAGGGACGACTGTTTTTT. Protein: CASSSSPGQGRLFF.

The chain links TRBV12-3 or TRBV12-4 to TRBJ1-3, with TRBD1 matching 7 bases. The CDR3 contains 18 residues. V shed 4 bases, J shed 4 bases, and the junction held 16 bases outside the gene matches. The CDR3 is CASSSFNRGREAGNTIYF. For the CDR3, the DNA is TGTGCCAGCAGTTCTTTCAACAGGGGCAGGGAAGCCGGAAACACCATATATTTT.

J is TRBJ1-2 and V is TRBV6-5, with D tentatively TRBD1 (5 bases). The CDR3 is made up of 14 amino acids. Germline values: CDR1 MNHEY, CDR2 SVGAGI. V was pared by 9 bases and J by 2 bases, with 16 bases between. This CDR3 reads CASRYGASNYGYTF. The CDR3 DNA reads as TGTGCCAGTAGATACGGGGCCAGCAACTATGGCTACACCTTC.

Sample share makes this clonotype large. The gene calls are TRBV18 and TRBJ1-1, with 7 nucleotides matching TRBD1. This CDR3 has 14 amino acids. Germline-derived CDR1 and CDR2 are KGHSH and LQKENI. Trimming at V came to 6 bases and at J to 3 bases, leaving 7 bases not matched to a gene. CDR3 loop: CASSGQRSDTEAFF. As DNA, the CDR3 is TGTGCCAGCTCGGGACAGCGGAGTGACACTGAAGCTTTCTTT.

Only one count was recorded for this clonotype. The chain has TRBV20-1 and TRBJ2-1, with 9 nucleotides matching TRBD2. Germline V CDR1 and CDR2: DFQATT, SNEGSKA (reference sequence). This CDR3 is 14 amino acids long. Losses at the gene ends were 5 bases for V and 5 bases for J; bases not matched to a gene: 7. The CDR3 DNA sequence: TGCAGTGCTTCCCGGTCTAGCGGGGACAATGAGCAGTTCTTC. Translation gives CSASRSSGDNEQFF.

The chain links TRBV20-1 to TRBJ1-2; D is possibly TRBD1 (5 bases). Germline assignment: CDR1 DFQATT and CDR2 SNEGSKA (reference sequence). The CDR3 runs to 13 residues. V dropped 1 base and J dropped 8 bases, with 14 bases sitting between them. The CDR3 is CSARVGGVYGYTF. The CDR3 DNA follows: TGCAGTGCTAGAGTTGGGGGAGTCTACGGCTACACCTTC.

This clonotype has a single count. This sequence joins TRBV30 and TRBJ2-4, with 9 bases lining up with TRBD2. The V segment lost 7 bases and the J segment 12 bases; nucleotides outside the gene matches: 16. The germline CDR1 and CDR2 sequences are GTSNPN and SVGIG (reference sequence). This CDR3 comprises 14 residues. The CDR3 DNA follows: TGTGCCTCCACCGGGACTAGCCCGGCGGGGGATCAGTACTTC. As protein: CASTGTSPAGDQYF.

This clonotype rates as medium-sized. The chain employs TRBV5-4 and TRBJ2-7; tentative D call: TRBD1 (8 bases). CDR3 size: 16 residues. V was clipped by 4 bases and J by 1 base, with 18 bases between them. Germline CDR1 SGHNT, CDR2 YYREEE (reference sequence). DNA for the CDR3: TGTGCCAGCAGCAGCGGGACAGGTACGATGTCCTACGAGCAGTACTTC. It translates to CASSSGTGTMSYEQYF.

A word on this clonotype: A much bigger clone sits one base away, suggesting this may be a read error. V usage is TRBV11-3 and J usage is TRBJ2-3; 9 bases map to TRBD2. The length of the CDR3 is 14 residues. Germline V gene sequence: CDR1 SGHNT, CDR2 YENEEA. CDR3 amino acids: CASSGLAFTDTEYF. The DNA for the CDR3 is TGTGCCAGCAGTGGACTAGCGTTTACAGATACGGAGTATTTT. Drawing the rest from reference TRBV11-3 and TRBJ2-3, the complete variable domain is EAGVVQSPRYKIIEKKQPVAFWCNPISGHNTLYWYLQNLGQGPELLIRYENEEAVDDSQLPKDRFSAERLKGVDSTLKIQPAELGDSAVYLCASSGLAFTDTEYFGPGTRLTVL.

This clonotype is categorized as large. The chain combines TRBV15 with TRBJ2-3; 7 bases agree with TRBD2. Germline lookup yields CDR1 LNHNV and CDR2 YYDKDF (reference sequence). J lost 4 bases, V lost 0 bases, and 10 bases had no gene match. The length of the CDR3 is 17 residues. The CDR3 DNA follows: TGTGCCACCAGCAGAGATCAGAGCGGGGCGTGGGCAGATACGCAGTATTTT. Amino acid sequence: CATSRDQSGAWADTQYF.

By share, this clonotype counts as medium-sized (0.01 to 0.1%). The J gene is TRBJ2-2, the V gene TRBV6-2 or TRBV6-3, with 8 bases fitting TRBD2. This CDR3 region has 15 residues. The V gene's germline CDR1 is MNHEY and CDR2 SVGEGT. V gave up 8 bases and J gave up 6 bases; unmatched junction bases: 11. CDR3 DNA: TGTGCCAGCCTCCTCGGGGGGGGCGAGGCCGGGGAGCTGTTTTTT. The encoded protein is CASLLGGGEAGELFF.

In its sample, this clonotype is large. V is TRBV6-4 and J is TRBJ2-3; 11 nucleotides agree with TRBD2. This CDR3 has 15 amino acids. Unmatched junction bases numbered 2, after V lost 5 bases and J lost 1 base. Germline assignment: CDR1 MRHNA and CDR2 SNTAGT. The CDR3 DNA sequence: TGTGCCAGCAGTCTACTAGCGGGGGGCACAGATACGCAGTATTTT. Protein product: CASSLLAGGTDTQYF.

In the case of this clonotype: One junction end does not reproduce the germline sequence, and a read error may be involved. The chain's CDR3 is CASSVTSGVDKQLF. The CDR3 DNA is TGTGCCAGCAGTGTAACTAGCGGGGTCGATAAGCAGTTATTC. J is TRBJ2-1 and V is TRBV6-5, with 10 nucleotides matching TRBD2. This CDR3 spans 14 amino acids. The V gene's germline CDR1 is MNHEY and CDR2 SVGAGI.

This clonotype has just a few counts. The chain combines TRBV5-1 with TRBJ2-1, with TRBD2 identical over 8 bases. There are 15 residues in the CDR3. Germline assignment: CDR1 SGHRS and CDR2 YFSETQ. The trim removed 0 bases at V and 7 bases at J, leaving 6 bases unmatched. CDR3 loop: CASSLAGTRRNEQFF. CDR3 DNA: TGCGCCAGCAGCTTGGCCGGGACTAGGAGGAATGAGCAGTTCTTC.

This clonotype is termed large. This rearrangement joins TRBV11-3 to TRBJ1-2, with TRBD1 matching 7 bases. The CDR3 covers 15 residues. Per the germline V gene, CDR1 is SGHNT and CDR2 is YENEEA. V lost 5 bases, J lost 2 bases, and 8 bases stayed unmatched. CDR3 nucleotide sequence: TGTGCCAGCAGCACCCAAACGACAGGGAACTATGGCTACACCTTC. Translation gives CASSTQTTGNYGYTF. The full variable domain, its missing parts supplied by reference TRBV11-3 and TRBJ1-2, is EAGVVQSPRYKIIEKKQPVAFWCNPISGHNTLYWYLQNLGQGPELLIRYENEEAVDDSQLPKDRFSAERLKGVDSTLKIQPAELGDSAVYLCASSTQTTGNYGYTFGSGTRLTVV.

The V call is TRBV20-1, the J call TRBJ2-1; TRBD2 aligns across 11 bases. Germline V lookup: CDR1 DFQATT, CDR2 SNEGSKA (reference sequence). Trimming removed 2 bases from V and 0 bases from J; junction bases left unmatched: 21. There are 22 residues in the CDR3. DNA of the CDR3: TGCAGTGCTAGATCAACAGGGGATCGACTAGCGGGAAAATTCAGCTCCTACAATGAGCAGTTCTTC. Translated, it gives CSARSTGDRLAGKFSSYNEQFF.

This clonotype is deemed medium-sized (0.01 to 0.1%). This rearrangement joins TRBV5-6 to TRBJ2-3; 7 bases fit TRBD2. J lost 6 bases, V lost 2 bases, and 15 bases had no gene match. The CDR3 has 17 amino acids. Germline V gives CDR1 SGHDT, CDR2 YYEEEE. The CDR3 DNA sequence: TGTGCCAGCAGCTTCGCTGGGGGGGGGTGGTCACTTGATACGCAGTATTTT. Translating it yields CASSFAGGGWSLDTQYF.

As for this clonotype: With a much larger clone just one base away, this may be a read error. The chain has TRBV27 and TRBJ2-7; D may be TRBD2 (6 bases). The CDR3 is made up of 15 amino acids. The ends were cut back, 0 bases at V and 8 bases at J, with 17 bases in the middle. Germline V gene sequence: CDR1 MNHEY, CDR2 SMNVEV (reference sequence). CDR3 loop: CASSLSAGPRYKQYF. The DNA of the CDR3 is TGTGCCAGCAGTTTATCGGCGGGGCCTCGATACAAGCAGTACTTC.

The chain employs TRBV25-1 and TRBJ1-6, with 7 bases aligning to TRBD1. The CDR3 has 15 residues. CDR1 is MGHDK and CDR2 is SYGVNS in the germline V gene. V lost 4 bases to trimming and J lost 3 bases; unmatched junction nucleotides: 3. The chain's CDR3 is CASSGWTGYNSPLHF. The DNA for the CDR3 is TGTGCCAGCAGTGGTTGGACAGGCTATAATTCACCCCTCCACTTT.

By proportion, this clonotype is large (0.1 to 1%). The chain employs TRBV6-5 and TRBJ1-1; D is unresolved. There are 14 residues in the CDR3. The V gene's germline CDR1 is MNHEY and CDR2 SVGAGI. V was shortened by 6 bases and J by 3 bases, with 14 bases between the two germline ends. In DNA, the CDR3 is TGTGCCAGCAGGCAACCCGGACTTTACACTGAAGCTTTCTTT. This sequence encodes CASRQPGLYTEAFF.

This clonotype rates as medium-sized. V is TRBV5-4 and J is TRBJ2-3; 8 nucleotides match TRBD2. V lost 0 bases to trimming and J lost 12 bases; unmatched junction nucleotides: 12. Germline-derived CDR1 and CDR2 are SGHNT and YYREEE (reference sequence). The CDR3 is 15 residues long. The DNA for the CDR3 is TGTGCCAGCAGCTTGGAGTCGGGAGGGCCCGGGGAACAGTATTTT. Its translation: CASSLESGGPGEQYF.

The rearrangement joins TRBV6-2 or TRBV6-3 to TRBJ1-2, with 12 nucleotides matching TRBD1. V dropped 6 bases and J dropped 7; count of bases not matched to a gene: 15. The CDR3 runs to 17 residues. Germline CDR1 and CDR2: MNHEY and SVGEGT. The CDR3 nucleotides read TGTGCCAGCAGCTCCCCCCGACGGGGACAGGGGGCTTCTGGCTACACCTTC. Protein sequence: CASSSPRRGQGASGYTF.

This clonotype rates as large. The chain joins TRBV6-6 to TRBJ2-3; the match to TRBD2 covers 14 bases. CDR1 is MNHNY, CDR2 SVGAGI, per germline (reference sequence). Losses at the gene ends were 6 bases for V and 4 bases for J; bases not matched to a gene: 6. The length of the CDR3 is 16 residues. The CDR3, as DNA: TGTGCCAGCAGACCGACTAGCGGGGGGGCCCCAGATACGCAGTATTTT. This sequence encodes CASRPTSGGAPDTQYF.

The genes are TRBV7-9 and TRBJ1-2; 11 bases are a match to TRBD1. Unmatched junction bases numbered 9, after V lost 4 bases and J lost 2 bases. Germline assignment: CDR1 SEHNR and CDR2 FQNEAQ (reference sequence). The CDR3 covers 17 residues. CDR3 DNA: TGTGCCAGCAGCTCACCGGGACAGGGGGTGAGGAACTATGGCTACACCTTC. Encoded protein: CASSSPGQGVRNYGYTF.